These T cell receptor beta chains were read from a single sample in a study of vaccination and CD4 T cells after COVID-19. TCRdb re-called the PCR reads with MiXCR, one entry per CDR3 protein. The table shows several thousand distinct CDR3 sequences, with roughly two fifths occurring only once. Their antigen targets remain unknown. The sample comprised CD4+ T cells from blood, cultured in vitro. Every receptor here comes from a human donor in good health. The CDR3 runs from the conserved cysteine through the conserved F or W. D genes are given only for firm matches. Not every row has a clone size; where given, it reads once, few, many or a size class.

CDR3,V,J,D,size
CATSDLLYGVGYTF,TRBV24-1,TRBJ1-2,NA,NA
CSASRQGAGAGELFF,TRBV20-1,TRBJ2-2,TRBD1,NA
CSARDPATGGGYGYTF,TRBV20-1,TRBJ1-2,TRBD1,NA
CASSSWDRGRTGELFF,TRBV27,TRBJ2-2,TRBD1,once
CAISFGDRDSPLHF,TRBV10-3,TRBJ1-6,TRBD1,few
CASSENEASSYEQYF,TRBV6-1,TRBJ2-7,NA,NA
CSASPLAGRGEDTQYF,TRBV20-1,TRBJ2-3,TRBD2,few
CASSPGLARFF,TRBV7-8,TRBJ2-1,TRBD2,few
CASNLMDRLNSPLHF,TRBV11-2,TRBJ1-6,NA,NA
CARGVAGATDTQYF,TRBV6-1,TRBJ2-3,TRBD2,once
CASTQRLHSGANVLTF,TRBV6-1,TRBJ2-6,NA,few
CASGFKTGLSYNEQFF,TRBV12-5,TRBJ2-1,TRBD1,few
CASSIRGYGYTF,TRBV19,TRBJ1-2,NA,NA
CASSPSHTGSGQPQHF,TRBV19,TRBJ1-5,NA,few
CASKSTGPMNTEAFF,TRBV6-2/TRBV6-3,TRBJ1-1,TRBD1,NA
CASSLAQSYEQYF,TRBV7-8,TRBJ2-7,NA,NA
CASSLASTGGQPQHF,TRBV12-3/TRBV12-4,TRBJ1-5,TRBD1,few
CASSLNAVDGYTF,TRBV7-9,TRBJ1-2,NA,once
CASSPLRQGYGYTF,TRBV11-2,TRBJ1-2,TRBD1,NA
CSARFPGGTYEQYF,TRBV20-1,TRBJ2-7,NA,NA
CASSLLGKTEAFF,TRBV27,TRBJ1-1,NA,few
CAWSNGMVETQYF,TRBV30,TRBJ2-5,NA,NA